This T cell receptor (beta chain) was identified in a study of control samples from healthy donors and cancer patients. This CDR3 region has 13 residues. V was shortened by 0 bases and J by 4 bases, with 7 bases between the two germline ends. Germline CDR1 and CDR2: SGHNT and YYREEE (reference sequence). Sequencing used immunoSEQ multiplex PCR; TCRdb keeps in-frame clones, though not all of them. In the table there are 150,000 or so clones, almost 90% of which are singletons. The sequencing sample was made of blood. This TCR was recovered from a woman in her thirties in good health. The chain joins TRBV5-4 to TRBJ1-1; no clear D gene. The CDR3 bases are TGTGCCAGCAGCTTGGGGGGAGCCACTGAAGCTTTCTTT. Translating gives CASSLGGATEAFF.